The 7 T cell receptor beta chains given below trace back to one sample, sequenced in a study of cytomegalovirus exposure and HLA in healthy donors. A multiplex PCR was run with 60 Vbeta primers and 13 Jbeta primers. Sequencing used immunoSEQ multiplex PCR; TCRdb keeps in-frame clones, though not all of them. The data show about 130,000 clones, about four fifths seen once. The specimen was PBMCs. These TCRs come from a woman aged 40 to 50 in good health and CMV-seropositive.

CDR3 sequence reads: CASSVGQFLETQYF. The CDR3 DNA follows: TGCGCCAGCAGCGTAGGACAGTTCCTAGAGACCCAGTACTTC. The chain is built from TRBV5-1 and TRBJ2-5, with a weak D call TRBD1 (6 bases). The CDR3 sequence is 14 residues long. CDR1 is SGHRS and CDR2 is YFSETQ in the germline V gene. Between the trimmed V and J ends, which lost 4 bases and 4 bases, there was a span of 14 bases. Supplemented by reference TRBV5-1 and TRBJ2-5, the full variable domain reads KAGVTQTPRYLIKTRGQQVTLSCSPISGHRSVSWYQQTPGQGLQFLFEYFSETQRNKGNFPGRFSGRQFSNSRSEMNVSTLELGDSALYLCASSVGQFLETQYFGPGTRLLVL.

This chain links TRBV5-6 with TRBJ1-4; perhaps TRBD1 as D (6 bases). Trimming took 4 bases from V and 7 from J, leaving 20 bases between them. This CDR3 has 16 amino acids. Germline lookup yields CDR1 SGHDT and CDR2 YYEEEE. In DNA form, the CDR3 reads TGTGCCAGCAGCCTGAAAACGCCAGGGGCGGGTGAAAAACTGTTTTTT. Translated: CASSLKTPGAGEKLFF.

The J gene is TRBJ1-4, the V gene TRBV6-5, with D possibly TRBD1 on 5 matching bases. The CDR3 extends over 13 amino acids. V was cut by 8 bases and J by 0 bases, with 7 bases left in between. The germline CDR1 and CDR2 sequences are MNHEY and SVGAGI. The CDR3: CASGGATNEKLFF. The CDR3 DNA reads TGTGCCAGCGGGGGGGCAACTAATGAAAAACTGTTTTTT.

J is TRBJ2-3 and V is TRBV7-9; D gene uncertain. CDR3 length equals 11 residues. V shed 8 bases and J shed 2 bases, with 5 bases lying between them. The V gene's germline CDR1 is SEHNR and CDR2 FQNEAQ (reference sequence). The DNA for the CDR3 is TGTGCCAGCTCTAACACAGATACGCAGTATTTT. Protein sequence: CASSNTDTQYF. Based on the CDR3 plus reference TRBV7-9 and TRBJ2-3, the full variable domain is DTGVSQNPRHKITKRGQNVTFRCDPISEHNRLYWYRQTLGQGPEFLTYFQNEAQLEKSRLLSDRFSAERPKGSFSTLEIQRTEQGDSAMYLCASSNTDTQYFGPGTRLTVL.

The chain links TRBV18 to TRBJ2-5; D unclear. The CDR3 sequence is 13 residues long. From germline, CDR1 is KGHSH and CDR2 LQKENI. Between the trimmed V and J ends, which lost 3 bases and 1 base, there was a span of 6 bases. CDR3: CASSPKLQETQYF. The CDR3 region has the DNA TGTGCCAGCTCACCCAAACTCCAAGAGACCCAGTACTTC.

The V and J genes are TRBV19 and TRBJ2-2, with 7 bases matching TRBD1. The V gene's germline CDR1 is LNHDA and CDR2 SQIVND (reference sequence). This CDR3 has 15 amino acids. The V and J ends lost 4 bases and 6 bases, in that order; junction bases with no gene match: 8. This CDR3 is CASSRGTARSGELFF. The CDR3 DNA follows: TGTGCCAGTAGTAGAGGGACAGCCAGATCCGGGGAGCTGTTTTTT.

This rearrangement joins TRBV19 to TRBJ1-1; D is uncertain. V lost 7 bases and J 4 bases, leaving 25 bases between the germline ends. Germline V CDR1 and CDR2: LNHDA, SQIVND (reference sequence). The CDR3 is made up of 17 amino acids. The CDR3 coding sequence is TGTGCCAGTAAGATTACAGCGGGATCCACTGCGGTCACTGAAGCTTTCTTT. It translates to CASKITAGSTAVTEAFF.